Shown below are 25 T cell receptor beta chains from a single sample sequenced in a study of T cell changes during pregnancy in multiple sclerosis. Sequenced by immunoSEQ multiplex PCR; TCRdb stores in-frame clones only, minus some. The data contain 60,000 to 70,000 clones, around nine tenths of them seen just once; the ten biggest clones take up roughly 1.5%. The material was peripheral blood, obtained in the third trimester of pregnancy. These receptor sequences come from a female donor in good health, enrolled as a control in a pregnancy study.

The chain is built from TRBV5-6 and TRBJ1-1, with 8 positions matching TRBD1. Germline lookup yields CDR1 SGHDT and CDR2 YYEEEE. V trimming: 4 bases; J trimming: 4 bases; junction bases outside the gene matches: 18. CDR3 size: 18 residues. This CDR3 reads CASSPSPGQASLRTEAFF. Here the CDR3 DNA reads TGTGCCAGCAGCCCGAGTCCGGGACAGGCATCGCTGCGCACTGAAGCTTTCTTT. The entire variable domain, with the rest obtained from reference TRBV5-6 and TRBJ1-1, is as follows: DAGVTQSPTHLIKTRGQQVTLRCSPKSGHDTVSWYQQALGQGPQFIFQYYEEEERQRGNFPDRFSGHQFPNYSSELNVNALLLGDSALYLCASSPSPGQASLRTEAFFGQGTRLTVV.

The chain couples TRBV29-1 to TRBJ1-1; 9 nucleotides align to TRBD1. The CDR3 is 15 residues long. Germline V gene lookup returns CDR1 SQVTM and CDR2 ANQGSEA. V lost 5 bases and J lost 1; bases outside the gene matches: 8. The chain's CDR3 is CSVPGQGNTNTEAFF. The CDR3 bases are TGCAGCGTTCCGGGACAGGGAAATACGAACACTGAAGCTTTCTTT.

This clone is judged medium-sized. J is TRBJ1-2 and V is TRBV5-6; D unresolved. The CDR3 consists of 14 residues. With 9 bases removed from V and 4 bases from J, the gap between germline ends came to 19 bases. CDR1 is SGHDT, CDR2 YYEEEE, per germline. In DNA form, the CDR3 reads TGTGCCACCACCTTCAGAGGCGTGGGCTATGGCTACACCTTC. Translation: CATTFRGVGYGYTF.

The V call is TRBV7-9, the J call TRBJ2-7; TRBD1 matches 9 bases. Trimming cost V 0 bases and J 0 bases; bases outside gene matches: 3. Germline CDR1 SEHNR, CDR2 FQNEAQ (reference sequence). CDR3 length: 16 amino acids. The CDR3 is CASSLAGTGSSYEQYF. The CDR3 region has the DNA TGTGCCAGCAGCTTAGCTGGGACAGGGAGCTCCTACGAGCAGTACTTC.

This clone showed up just a few times. The V gene is TRBV6-6, the J gene TRBJ1-1; the D gene is possibly TRBD1 (6 bases). Germline CDR1 MNHNY, CDR2 SVGAGI (reference sequence). Between the trimmed V and J ends, which lost 7 bases and 6 bases, there was a span of 9 bases. The CDR3 spans 11 residues. The CDR3 region is CASTQGSEAFF. The CDR3 nucleotides read TGTGCCAGCACCCAGGGGTCTGAAGCTTTCTTT.

This chain joins TRBV30 and TRBJ2-7; D gene uncertain. This CDR3 comprises 13 residues. V shed 0 bases and J shed 5 bases, with 11 bases lying between them. CDR1 and CDR2 (germline): GTSNPN, SVGIG (reference sequence). The CDR3 DNA is TGTGCCTGGAGTGTCAACAATTTGGACGAGCAGTACTTC. Protein sequence: CAWSVNNLDEQYF.

V is TRBV28 and J is TRBJ1-5; TRBD1 matches at 8 bases. This CDR3 is built from 15 residues. The V segment lost 8 bases and the J segment 6 bases; nucleotides outside the gene matches: 12. Germline values: CDR1 MDHEN, CDR2 SYDVKM. CDR3 in DNA: TGTGCCAGCGAAGCCAGGACAGGGAGGATTCAGCCCCAGCATTTT. This encodes CASEARTGRIQPQHF.

The chain carries TRBV7-3 and TRBJ2-2, with D possibly matching TRBD2 (5 bases). The CDR3 contains 15 residues. V dropped 5 bases and J dropped 4 bases, with 14 bases sitting between them. The V gene's germline CDR1 is SGHTA and CDR2 FQGTGA. CDR3 coding DNA: TGTGCCAGCAGCCTAGGTTCGGGAACCACCGGGGAGCTGTTTTTT. Amino acid sequence: CASSLGSGTTGELFF. Complete variable domain (other parts from reference TRBV7-3 and TRBJ2-2): GAGVSQTPSNKVTEKGKYVELRCDPISGHTALYWYRQSLGQGPEFLIYFQGTGAADDSGLPNDRFFAVRPEGSVSTLKIQRTERGDSAVYLCASSLGSGTTGELFFGEGSRLTVL.

The chain employs TRBV7-9 and TRBJ2-1, with 8 positions matching TRBD2. CDR1 is SEHNR, CDR2 FQNEAQ, per germline (reference sequence). The V gene end was trimmed by 1 base and the J gene end by 7 bases; junction bases not matched to a gene: 15. The CDR3 spans 18 residues. CDR3 region: CASSLVLLREGTANEQFF. The CDR3 nucleotides read TGTGCCAGCAGCTTAGTACTTCTTCGGGAGGGTACGGCTAATGAGCAGTTCTTC.

V gene TRBV6-5 combines with J gene TRBJ2-3, with D maybe TRBD2 (5 bases). Germline values: CDR1 MNHEY, CDR2 SVGAGI. This CDR3 is built from 15 residues. Trimming stripped 0 bases from V and 1 base from J, with 8 bases between. CDR3 nucleotides: TGTGCCAGCAGTTACTCGAGGGCCCGCACAGATACGCAGTATTTT. The encoded protein is CASSYSRARTDTQYF.

In the case of this clone: Germline and junction disagree at one end, which may indicate a read error. The CDR3 nucleotides are TGTGCTAGCAGCCGGAGCGGGGGCCTCAATGAGCAGTTCTTC. It encodes CASSRSGGLNEQFF. This chain uses TRBV7-7 with TRBJ2-1; 8 bases line up with TRBD2. The CDR3 contains 14 residues. CDR1 is SSHAT and CDR2 is FNYEAQ in the germline V gene (reference sequence).

The V gene is TRBV5-4, the J gene TRBJ2-3; D is unclear. V was pared by 2 bases and J by 4 bases, with 11 bases between. Germline CDR1 is SGHNT and CDR2 is YYREEE (reference sequence). This CDR3 spans 14 amino acids. The CDR3 here is CASSFLGQPDTQYF. CDR3 in DNA: TGTGCCAGCAGCTTTCTGGGCCAACCAGATACGCAGTATTTT. The entire variable domain, with the rest obtained from reference TRBV5-4 and TRBJ2-3, is as follows: ETGVTQSPTHLIKTRGQQVTLRCSSQSGHNTVSWYQQALGQGPQFIFQYYREEENGRGNFPPRFSGLQFPNYSSELNVNALELDDSALYLCASSFLGQPDTQYFGPGTRLTVL.

The V call is TRBV27, the J call TRBJ2-7; D is unresolved. The CDR3 runs 12 residues. The germline gives CDR1 MNHEY, CDR2 SMNVEV (reference sequence). V was shortened by 8 bases and J by 6 bases, with 14 bases between the two germline ends. The CDR3 DNA sequence: TGTGCCAGCGGCGACTTTGGCCCCGAGCAGTACTTC. As protein: CASGDFGPEQYF.

The J gene is TRBJ1-2, the V gene TRBV11-3, with TRBD1 identical over 8 bases. Germline assignment: CDR1 SGHNT and CDR2 YENEEA. CDR3 size: 14 residues. J lost 0 bases, V lost 6 bases, and 3 bases had no gene match. The CDR3 spells CASSGTGPNYGYTF. The CDR3 bases are TGTGCCAGCAGTGGGACAGGCCCTAACTATGGCTACACCTTC.

The chain combines TRBV5-1 with TRBJ2-3; D possibly corresponds to TRBD2 (5 bases). The ends were cut back, 1 base at V and 7 bases at J, with 16 bases in the middle. Germline V lookup: CDR1 SGHRS, CDR2 YFSETQ. This CDR3 region has 15 residues. The CDR3 sequence: CASSLTPTAGNTQYF. CDR3 bases: TGCGCCAGCAGCTTGACCCCTACCGCCGGGAATACGCAGTATTTT.

Note on this clone: Germline and junction disagree at one end, which may indicate a read error. The chain combines TRBV5-4 with TRBJ1-1; the D gene is possibly TRBD1 (6 bases). From germline, CDR1 is SGHNT and CDR2 YYREEE (reference sequence). This CDR3 contains 12 residues. CDR3 residues: CASSFIQGPSIF. For the CDR3, the DNA is TGTGCCAGCAGCTTCATACAGGGACCATCGATCTTT. Filled out from reference TRBV5-4 and TRBJ1-1, the complete variable domain reads ETGVTQSPTHLIKTRGQQVTLRCSSQSGHNTVSWYQQALGQGPQFIFQYYREEENGRGNFPPRFSGLQFPNYSSELNVNALELDDSALYLCASSFIQGPSIFGQGTRLTVV.

The rearrangement links TRBV7-2 to TRBJ1-1; the match to TRBD1 covers 9 bases. The CDR3 runs to 15 residues. V shed 4 bases, J shed 3 bases, and the junction held 6 bases outside the gene matches. Germline V gene data show CDR1 as SGHTA and CDR2 as FQGNSA. CDR3 DNA: TGTGCCAGCAGCTCCTGGGACAGGGCTGACACTGAAGCTTTCTTT. Its translation is CASSSWDRADTEAFF.

This rearrangement joins TRBV23-1 to TRBJ1-4; TRBD1 is a possible D gene (6 bases). TRBV23-1 qualifies as an ORF whose function is uncertain. The CDR3 is 14 residues long. The V end was cut by 4 bases, the J end by 4 bases, with 10 bases between. CDR3 bases: TGCGCCAGCAGTCGGGGGCGTCGTAATGAAAAACTGTTTTTT. Amino acids: CASSRGRRNEKLFF.

The chain carries TRBV27 and TRBJ1-2; the D is unclear. CDR1 and CDR2 (germline): MNHEY, SMNVEV (reference sequence). This CDR3 is 13 amino acids long. V dropped 0 bases and J dropped 4 bases, with 6 bases sitting between them. CDR3 nucleotides: TGTGCCAGCAGTTTATCCGGACTCTATGGCTACACCTTC. Its protein is CASSLSGLYGYTF.

The chain links TRBV5-6 to TRBJ1-6; D is unresolved. CDR3 size: 14 residues. V shed 1 base and J shed 7 bases, with 9 bases lying between them. Germline lookup yields CDR1 SGHDT and CDR2 YYEEEE. In nucleotides, the CDR3 is TGTGCCAGCAGCTTGAGCCGTTCGAATTCACCCCTCCACTTT. This codes for CASSLSRSNSPLHF.

V is TRBV2 and J is TRBJ1-4; tentative D call: TRBD1 (5 bases). The germline CDR1 and CDR2 sequences are SNHLY and FYNNEI. The CDR3 spans 14 residues. Trimming took off 8 bases at V and 7 bases at J, with 17 bases between the two ends. The CDR3 nucleotides are TGTGCCAGCGAGGGAGGGACCAGACTTGAAAAACTGTTTTTT. Translation gives CASEGGTRLEKLFF. Full variable domain (outside the CDR3, taken from reference TRBV2 and TRBJ1-4): EPEVTQTPSHQVTQMGQEVILRCVPISNHLYFYWYRQILGQKVEFLVSFYNNEISEKSEIFDDQFSVERPDGSNFTLKIRSTKLEDSAMYFCASEGGTRLEKLFFGSGTQLSVL.

This clone was counted a few times. The chain couples TRBV7-9 to TRBJ1-1; D is possibly TRBD1 (5 bases). Germline V gene sequence: CDR1 SEHNR, CDR2 FQNEAQ (reference sequence). Trimming left V 11 bases short and J 1 base short, with 20 bases between. The length of the CDR3 is 15 residues. The CDR3 DNA follows: TGTGCCTCAATTAGGTGGGGGGAGCGGAACACTGAAGCTTTCTTT. It yields the protein CASIRWGERNTEAFF. The variable domain in full, with the rest retrieved from reference TRBV7-9 and TRBJ1-1, is DTGVSQNPRHKITKRGQNVTFRCDPISEHNRLYWYRQTLGQGPEFLTYFQNEAQLEKSRLLSDRFSAERPKGSFSTLEIQRTEQGDSAMYLCASIRWGERNTEAFFGQGTRLTVV.

The chain combines TRBV15 with TRBJ1-5; D gene unclear. This CDR3 has 15 amino acids. Per germline, CDR1 LNHNV and CDR2 YYDKDF (reference sequence). The germline V and J ends were trimmed by 0 bases and 4 bases, with 10 bases remaining between them. This CDR3 is CATSREARENQPQHF. CDR3 bases: TGTGCCACCAGCAGAGAGGCCCGGGAGAATCAGCCCCAGCATTTT.

This clone has only one observation. The chain uses TRBV2 and TRBJ1-3; 10 bases are a match to TRBD1. In germline, CDR1 is SNHLY, CDR2 FYNNEI. The CDR3 runs 15 residues. With V trimmed by 6 bases and J by 0 bases, 2 bases remained unmatched. CDR3 in DNA: TGTGCCAGCAGGGGACAGGGGACCTCTGGAAACACCATATATTTT. Its protein product is CASRGQGTSGNTIYF.

Only one count was recorded for this clone. The chain is built from TRBV19 and TRBJ1-4; 12 bases match TRBD1. The CDR3 contains 17 residues. Germline CDR1 reads LNHDA; CDR2 reads SQIVND (reference sequence). V shed 5 bases and J 7 bases; nucleotides not matched to a gene: 11. The CDR3 nucleotides read TGTGCCAGTAGTTTCCGGGACAGGGGGCCTGTTGGTGAAAAACTGTTTTTT. Residues: CASSFRDRGPVGEKLFF.